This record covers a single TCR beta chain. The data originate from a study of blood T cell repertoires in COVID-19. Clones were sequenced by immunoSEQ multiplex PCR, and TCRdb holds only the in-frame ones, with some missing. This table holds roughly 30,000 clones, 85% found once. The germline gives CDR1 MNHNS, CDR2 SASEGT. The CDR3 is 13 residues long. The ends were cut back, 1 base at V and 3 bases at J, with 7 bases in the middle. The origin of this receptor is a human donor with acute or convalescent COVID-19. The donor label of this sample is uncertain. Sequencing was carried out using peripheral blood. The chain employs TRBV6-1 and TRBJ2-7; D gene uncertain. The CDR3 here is CASSEGPHYEQYF. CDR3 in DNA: TGTGCCAGCAGTGAAGGGCCGCACTACGAGCAGTACTTC.